These T cell receptor beta chains were read from a single sample in a study of OX40 agonist ivuxolimab in advanced cancers. TCRdb keeps only in-frame clones here, not all; method: immunoSEQ multiplex PCR. The table records roughly 61,000 clones, 65% to 90% of them present only once. The sample here was CD4+ or CD8+ T cells sorted from blood, taken in a trial of the OX40 agonist ivuxolimab. Source of these receptors: an adult with an advanced solid tumor such as melanoma, head and neck, liver or kidney cancer. Each CDR3 is given with its conserved first and last residue. The order of the fields is V gene, clone size, D gene, J gene, CDR3 DNA, CDR3 protein. A D gene is named only where the DNA matches it firmly. The size of a clone is reported for some rows only, either as once, few or many, or as a class for expanded clones.

>TRBV19|-|-|TRBJ1-5
TGTGCCAGTAGAGGGGGGTCTCCTCGCAATCAGCCCCAGCATTTT
CASRGGSPRNQPQHF
>TRBV6-1|-|-|TRBJ1-5
TGTGCCAGCAGTGAACGGGGGGACAATCAGCCCCAGCATTTT
CASSERGDNQPQHF
>TRBV29-1|once|TRBD1|TRBJ2-1
TGCAGCGTCGCCACAGGGGGCGCGCTGGGTGAGCAGTTCTTC
CSVATGGALGEQFF
>TRBV6-1|-|-|TRBJ1-3
TGTGCCAGCAGTGAATTTGGAGTGCGAAACACCATATATTTT
CASSEFGVRNTIYF
>TRBV11-2|-|TRBD2|TRBJ2-7
TGTGTCAGCAGCCCTGTTAGCGGGAAAACCTACGAGCAGTACTTC
CVSSPVSGKTYEQYF
>TRBV18|-|TRBD1|TRBJ2-6
TGTGCCAGCTCACCACCAGGACAGGGATCTGGGGCCAACGTCCTGACTTTC
CASSPPGQGSGANVLTF
>TRBV7-2|-|-|TRBJ2-7
TGTGCCAGCAGCTTACCCCCCATGGCCGAGCAGTACTTC
CASSLPPMAEQYF
>TRBV4-3|-|-|TRBJ1-2
TGCGCCAGCAGCCAAGAAGTCGGGGAACTCTATGGCTACACCTTC
CASSQEVGELYGYTF
>TRBV5-6|-|TRBD1|TRBJ1-2
TGTGCCAGCAGCTCCGGACAGGGGGCTCGCTATGGCTACACCTTC
CASSSGQGARYGYTF
>TRBV6-6|-|-|TRBJ1-4
TGTGCCAGCAGTTACTGGGCAGGGTTTTTCGAAAAACTGTTTTTT
CASSYWAGFFEKLFF
>TRBV9|-|-|TRBJ2-1
TGTGCCAGCAGCGTAGCTGGGCAGGAGTACAATGAGCAGTTCTTC
CASSVAGQEYNEQFF
>TRBV27|-|-|TRBJ2-1
TGTGCCAGAAGGGGCAATGAGCAGTTCTTC
CARRGNEQFF
>TRBV6-5|-|TRBD1|TRBJ2-4
TGTGCCAGCAGTCCCGACAGGGGGACAAACATTCAGTACTTC
CASSPDRGTNIQYF
>TRBV10-3|-|-|TRBJ2-7
TGTGCCATCAGTGAGTCCAACCAGCAGTACTTC
CAISESNQQYF
>TRBV7-9|-|-|TRBJ2-5
TGTGCCAGCAGCGGGTCGGGACCCAGCCAAGAGACCCAGTACTTC
CASSGSGPSQETQYF
>TRBV4-3|-|TRBD1|TRBJ1-4
TGCGCCAGCAGCCAATCGGACAGGGGGTCTGGGGAAAAACTGTTTTTT
CASSQSDRGSGEKLFF
>TRBV9|-|-|TRBJ1-1
TGTGCCAGCAGCGTAGATGGAACCCCTTCCCATATGAACACTGAAGCTTTCTTT
CASSVDGTPSHMNTEAFF
>TRBV10-1|-|-|TRBJ1-4
TGCGCCAGCAGTGACGAGGGAAAGGGCACAACTAATGAAAAACTGTTTTTT
CASSDEGKGTTNEKLFF
>TRBV29-1|-|TRBD1|TRBJ2-3
TGCAGCGTTGCAGGGGGCGCAGATACGCAGTATTTT
CSVAGGADTQYF
>TRBV7-2|-|-|TRBJ2-7
TGTGCCAGCAGCTTTAGCGCGGCCTACGAGCAGTACTTC
CASSFSAAYEQYF
>TRBV2|-|-|TRBJ1-1
TGTGCCAGCAGTGGGTCGATGAAGGGGGGCACTGAAGCTTTCTTT
CASSGSMKGGTEAFF
>TRBV19|few|TRBD1|TRBJ1-2
TGTGCCAGTAGTATAGAGACCGTCGGGACAGGGAATGGCTACACCTTC
CASSIETVGTGNGYTF
>TRBV2|-|-|TRBJ1-4
TGTGCCAGCCGCCCCAGGGGAACTAATGAAAAACTGTTTTTT
CASRPRGTNEKLFF
>TRBV11-3|-|-|TRBJ2-2
TGTGCCAGCAGCGTCAGAACAGGGACGAACACCGGGGAGCTGTTTTTT
CASSVRTGTNTGELFF
>TRBV9|-|TRBD1|TRBJ2-7
TGTGCCAGCAGCGTAGGGGGGACAGACTACGAGCAGTACTTC
CASSVGGTDYEQYF
>TRBV2|-|TRBD1|TRBJ2-7
TGTGCCAGCAGCCAACGGACAGGCCCCGCCGAGCAGTACTTC
CASSQRTGPAEQYF
>TRBV9|-|-|TRBJ2-7
TGTGCCAGCAGCGTAGAGCAGGGCGAGCAGTACTTC
CASSVEQGEQYF
>TRBV9|-|TRBD2|TRBJ2-5
TGTGCCAGCAGCCCCGGACTAGCGGGGGGCTCAGGAGAGACCCAGTACTTC
CASSPGLAGGSGETQYF
>TRBV10-3|once|-|TRBJ2-1
TGTGCCATATCTTGGGGCTCCTACAATGAGCAGTTCTTC
CAISWGSYNEQFF
>TRBV18|-|-|TRBJ1-3
TGTGCCAGCTCACAACCTACAGGCCTCTCTGGAAACACCATATATTTT
CASSQPTGLSGNTIYF
>TRBV10-3|-|-|TRBJ1-5
TGTGCCATCAGTGAGTCTGGCAATCAGCCCCAGCATTTT
CAISESGNQPQHF
>TRBV5-1|once|TRBD1|TRBJ2-5
TGCGCCAGCAGCATGGGACAGGGGGAACAAGAGACCCAGTACTTC
CASSMGQGEQETQYF
>TRBV2|-|TRBD1|TRBJ1-6
TGTGCCAGCAGTGTGGGACAGGGTCTTTCACCCCTCCACTTT
CASSVGQGLSPLHF
>TRBV5-1|-|-|TRBJ1-1
TGCGCCAGCAGCTTCGGACTCCTGAACACTGAAGCTTTCTTT
CASSFGLLNTEAFF
>TRBV10-3|-|TRBD2|TRBJ2-3
TGTGCCATCAGTGAACGGCTAGCGGGAGAGACTAGCACAGATACGCAGTATTTT
CAISERLAGETSTDTQYF
>TRBV2|-|-|TRBJ2-5
TGTGCCAGCAGAGAAACGGCGGGTCTGGGGGAGACCCAGTACTTC
CASRETAGLGETQYF
>TRBV6-1|-|-|TRBJ1-5
TGTGCCAGCAGAGCAACAGGGAGCAATCAGCCCCAGCATTTT
CASRATGSNQPQHF
>TRBV27|-|TRBD1|TRBJ2-3
TGTGCCAGCAGTGCCGGACAGGGAGGTACGCAGTATTTT
CASSAGQGGTQYF
>TRBV5-4|-|TRBD2|TRBJ2-7
TGTGCCAGCAGCTCGGGACTAGCGGGACTCAACGAGCAGTACTTC
CASSSGLAGLNEQYF
>TRBV6-1|-|TRBD2|TRBJ2-1
TGTGCCAGCAGTGATATTGTGTCGGGACTAGCGGGAGCCAATGAGCAGTTCTTC
CASSDIVSGLAGANEQFF
>TRBV2|-|-|TRBJ2-3
TGTGCCAGCAAAAGGGTGCTAGCAAAAACAGATACGCAGTATTTT
CASKRVLAKTDTQYF
>TRBV7-3|once|-|TRBJ2-1
TGTGCCAGCAGTCCGGGATCCACGTTAGGTGAGCAGTTCTTC
CASSPGSTLGEQFF
>TRBV5-4|-|TRBD2|TRBJ2-1
TGTGCCAGCAGCTCTTCCGGGACTAGCCTCAATGAGCAGTTCTTC
CASSSSGTSLNEQFF
>TRBV9|-|TRBD2|TRBJ2-5
TGTGCCAGCAGCGTAGGACTAGCGGGACGGGAGACCCAGTACTTC
CASSVGLAGRETQYF
>TRBV20-1|-|-|TRBJ2-5
TGCAGTGCCCCCAAGGTAGAGACCCAGTACTTC
CSAPKVETQYF
>TRBV2|once|TRBD1|TRBJ2-7
TGTGCCAGCAGATTAACCGGGACAGGGGCCGAGCAGTACTTC
CASRLTGTGAEQYF
>TRBV7-8|-|-|TRBJ2-7
TGTGCCAGCAGCTCCCTTGGCCCGCAGTACTTC
CASSSLGPQYF
>TRBV7-9|-|-|TRBJ1-4
TGTGCCAGCAGCTTAAGGGGAAATCTAGGCGCAACTAATGAAAAACTGTTTTTT
CASSLRGNLGATNEKLFF
>TRBV5-5|-|-|TRBJ1-5
TGTGCCAGCAGCTTGAACAGTCTACCTCAGCCCCAGCATTTT
CASSLNSLPQPQHF